This T cell receptor beta chain was identified in a study of blood T cell repertoires in COVID-19. For the study at large: Sites in the United States, Italy and Spain provided acute and convalescent COVID-19 samples.

The method was immunoSEQ multiplex PCR; TCRdb's version includes in-frame clones alone and lacks a portion of them. Counted here are more than 350,000 clones, over 75% occurring once; the ten biggest clones make up 1.4%. Germline lookup yields CDR1 KGHSH and CDR2 LQKENI. V dropped 0 bases and J dropped 8 bases, with 10 bases sitting between them. The CDR3 totals 13 residues. Participants classified as exposed had met a COVID-19 case within 2 weeks before study entry. Material: PBMCs or T cells enriched from blood (not recorded which). The gene calls are TRBV18 and TRBJ1-2, with D hard to call. The TCR originated in a young woman who had been exposed to COVID-19. The CDR3 reads CASSPPLPGGYTF. The CDR3 DNA reads TGTGCCAGCTCACCACCTTTGCCGGGGGGCTACACCTTC.